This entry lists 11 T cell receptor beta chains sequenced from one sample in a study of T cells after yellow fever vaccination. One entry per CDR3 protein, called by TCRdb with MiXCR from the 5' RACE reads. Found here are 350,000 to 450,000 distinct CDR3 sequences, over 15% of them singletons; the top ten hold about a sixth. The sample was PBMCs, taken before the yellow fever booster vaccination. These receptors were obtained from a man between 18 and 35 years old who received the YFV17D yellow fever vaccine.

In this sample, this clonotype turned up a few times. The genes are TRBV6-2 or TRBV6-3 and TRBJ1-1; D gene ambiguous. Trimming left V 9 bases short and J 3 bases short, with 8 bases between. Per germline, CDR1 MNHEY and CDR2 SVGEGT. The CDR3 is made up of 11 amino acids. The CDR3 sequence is CASLKYTEAFF. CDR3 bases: TGTGCCAGTCTTAAGTACACTGAAGCTTTCTTT.

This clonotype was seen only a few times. The CDR3 spells CASSQVLAGATDTQYF. CDR3 sequence (DNA): TGCGCCAGCAGCCAAGTGCTAGCGGGGGCCACAGATACGCAGTATTTT. The chain couples TRBV4-1 to TRBJ2-3; 10 bases are shared with TRBD2. CDR1 and CDR2 from the germline V gene are MGHRA and YSYEKL. Losses at the gene ends were 1 base for V and 2 bases for J; bases not matched to a gene: 3. This CDR3 is 16 amino acids long.

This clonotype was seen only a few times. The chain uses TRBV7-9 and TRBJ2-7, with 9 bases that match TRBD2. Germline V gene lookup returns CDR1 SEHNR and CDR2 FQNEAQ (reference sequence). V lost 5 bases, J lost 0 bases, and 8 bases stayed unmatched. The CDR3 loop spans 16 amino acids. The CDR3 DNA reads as TGTGCCAGCAGCCCGAGCGGGGGGCCCCTCTCCTACGAGCAGTACTTC. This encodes CASSPSGGPLSYEQYF.

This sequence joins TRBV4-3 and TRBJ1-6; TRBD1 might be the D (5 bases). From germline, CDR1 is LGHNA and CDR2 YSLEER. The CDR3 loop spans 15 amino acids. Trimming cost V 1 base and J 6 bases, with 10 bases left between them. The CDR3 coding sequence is TGCGCCAGCAGCCAAGCCGGGACTGTTAATTCACCCCTCCACTTT. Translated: CASSQAGTVNSPLHF.

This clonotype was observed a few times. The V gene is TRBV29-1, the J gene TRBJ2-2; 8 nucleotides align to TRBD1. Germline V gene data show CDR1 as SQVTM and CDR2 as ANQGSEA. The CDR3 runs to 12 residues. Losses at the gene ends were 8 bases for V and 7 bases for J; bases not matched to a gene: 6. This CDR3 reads CSSRTGHGELFF. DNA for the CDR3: TGCAGCTCCCGGACAGGGCACGGGGAGCTGTTTTTT.

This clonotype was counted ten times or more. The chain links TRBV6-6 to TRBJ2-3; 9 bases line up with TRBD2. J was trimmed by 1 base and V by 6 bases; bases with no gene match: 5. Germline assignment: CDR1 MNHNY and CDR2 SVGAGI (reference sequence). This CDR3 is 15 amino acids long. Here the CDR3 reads CASRVSGGGTDTQYF. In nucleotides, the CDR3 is TGTGCCAGCAGAGTTAGCGGGGGAGGCACAGATACGCAGTATTTT.

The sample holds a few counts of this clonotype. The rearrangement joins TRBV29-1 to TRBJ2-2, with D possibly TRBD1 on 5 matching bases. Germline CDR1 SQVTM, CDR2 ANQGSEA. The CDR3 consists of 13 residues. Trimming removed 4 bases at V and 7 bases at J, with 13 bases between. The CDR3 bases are TGCAGCGTTGTTCGTGGGGCTGGCGGGGAGCTGTTTTTT. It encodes CSVVRGAGGELFF.

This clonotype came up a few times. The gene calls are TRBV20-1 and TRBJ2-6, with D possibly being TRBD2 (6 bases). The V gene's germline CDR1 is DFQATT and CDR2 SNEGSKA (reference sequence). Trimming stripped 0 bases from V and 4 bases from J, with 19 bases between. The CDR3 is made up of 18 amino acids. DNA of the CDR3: TGCAGTGCTAGAGATCCGGAGGGCCAAAGGCGGGGGGCCAACGTCCTGACTTTC. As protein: CSARDPEGQRRGANVLTF.

The CDR3 DNA reads TGTGCCAGCAGCTTACGTATCCGACAGGCGACTAACTATGGCTACACCTTC. It is translated as CASSLRIRQATNYGYTF. The chain employs TRBV7-2 and TRBJ1-2, with D possibly matching TRBD1 (6 bases). CDR1 is SGHTA and CDR2 is FQGNSA in the germline V gene. This CDR3 spans 17 amino acids. The V end lost 2 bases, the J end lost 0 bases, and 16 bases lay between the germline ends. Based on the CDR3 plus reference TRBV7-2 and TRBJ1-2, the full variable domain is GAGVSQSPSNKVTEKGKDVELRCDPISGHTALYWYRQSLGQGLEFLIYFQGNSAPDKSGLPSDRFSAERTGGSVSTLTIQRTQQEDSAVYLCASSLRIRQATNYGYTFGSGTRLTVV.

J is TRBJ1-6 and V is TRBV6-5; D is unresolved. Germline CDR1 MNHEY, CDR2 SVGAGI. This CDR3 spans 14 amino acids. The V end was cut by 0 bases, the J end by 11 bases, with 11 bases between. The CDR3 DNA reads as TGTGCCAGCAGTTACTCGCGTAGTAACCCACCCCTCCACTTT. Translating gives CASSYSRSNPPLHF.

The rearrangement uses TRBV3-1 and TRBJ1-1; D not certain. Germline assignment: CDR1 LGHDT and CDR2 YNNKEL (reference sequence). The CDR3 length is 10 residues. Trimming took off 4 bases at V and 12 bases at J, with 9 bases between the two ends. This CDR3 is CASSPVGPFF. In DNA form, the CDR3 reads TGTGCCAGCAGCCCGGTGGGCCCTTTCTTT.